The following is a T cell receptor beta chain sequence with its context. Its antigen is unidentified. This specimen comes from a study of cytomegalovirus exposure and HLA in healthy donors. Study-wide findings and caveats: Most CMV-associated TCR beta chains appeared HLA-restricted in a later analysis. TCR beta chains associated with HLA were, in a later analysis, more clonally expanded than equally common others. An assumption of roughly uniform sequencing depth across donors underlay the presence/absence analyses. Per a later analysis, roughly 17,000 TCR beta sequences showed association with HLA alleles at 0.05 false discovery rate.

With 60 Vbeta and 13 Jbeta primers, the PCR was carried out. Data came from immunoSEQ multiplex PCR; TCRdb stores just in-frame clones and leaves some out. The data contain 100,000 or so clones, about three quarters of them singletons. This CDR3 region has 13 residues. Unmatched junction bases numbered 3, after V lost 3 bases and J lost 6 bases. The V gene's germline CDR1 is SGHAT and CDR2 FQNNGV. The chain combines TRBV11-2 with TRBJ1-1; TRBD1 agrees at 8 bases. The sequence was collected from a female donor in good health and CMV-seropositive. Sequencing used PBMCs. CDR3 loop: CASSLDRVAEAFF. The CDR3 DNA is TGTGCCAGCAGCTTGGACAGGGTCGCTGAAGCTTTCTTT.